This TCR beta chain was profiled in a study of metastatic and nonmetastatic thyroid tumors. Study-level results: Within blood and tumor, benign nodules reportedly had significantly lower TCR beta diversity than malignant thyroid tumors did.

Study processing details: The authors used CDR3 differences across clinicopathological groups to build a distant-metastasis classifier for papillary thyroid cancer. MiXCR re-clonotyped the PCR reads for TCRdb. In this record, the V and J calls reflect TCRdb's handling and not the investigators' own analysis. This sample has 40,000 to 55,000 clones, with under 20% found just once. This clone came up a few times. Its antigen is unidentified. Per the germline V gene, CDR1 is KGHSH and CDR2 is LQKENI. The CDR3 covers 13 residues. The germline V and J ends were trimmed by 7 bases and 3 bases, with 12 bases remaining between them. Each patient came to thyroid surgery without any prior treatment (of any kind).

Sequencing input: blood. The TCR sequence derives from a female donor with papillary thyroid cancer or a benign thyroid nodule (not recorded which). Some clones in this sample may be carry-over from other donors' samples. V is TRBV18 and J is TRBJ1-1; D gene unclear. The CDR3 nucleotides are TGTGCCAGCTGTGGGATGGGCGACACTGAAGCTTTCTTT. Encoded protein: CASCGMGDTEAFF.